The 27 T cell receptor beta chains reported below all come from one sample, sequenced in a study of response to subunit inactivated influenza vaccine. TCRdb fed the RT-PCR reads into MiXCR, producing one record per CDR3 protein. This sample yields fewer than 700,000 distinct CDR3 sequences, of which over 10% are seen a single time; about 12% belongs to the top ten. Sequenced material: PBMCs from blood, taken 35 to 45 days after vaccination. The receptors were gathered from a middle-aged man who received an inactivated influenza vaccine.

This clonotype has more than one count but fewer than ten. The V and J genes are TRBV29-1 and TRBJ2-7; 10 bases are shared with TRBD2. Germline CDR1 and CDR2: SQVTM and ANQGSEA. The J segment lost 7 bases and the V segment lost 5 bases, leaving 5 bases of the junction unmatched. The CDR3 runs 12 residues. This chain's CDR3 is CSVFSGGREQYF. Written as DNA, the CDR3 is TGCAGCGTTTTTAGCGGGGGGAGGGAGCAGTACTTC.

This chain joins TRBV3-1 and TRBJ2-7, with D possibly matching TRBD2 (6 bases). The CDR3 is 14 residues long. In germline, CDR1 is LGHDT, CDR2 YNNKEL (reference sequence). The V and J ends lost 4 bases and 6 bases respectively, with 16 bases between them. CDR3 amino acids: CASSLGTPSSEQYF. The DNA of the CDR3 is TGTGCCAGCAGCCTCGGGACTCCGTCGAGCGAGCAGTACTTC.

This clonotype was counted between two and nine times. This CDR3 is CASSSPGGYGYTF. The DNA for the CDR3 is TGTGCCAGCAGTTCACCGGGGGGCTATGGCTACACCTTC. The rearrangement joins TRBV12-3 or TRBV12-4 to TRBJ1-2; tentatively, D is TRBD1 (5 bases). Trimming pared 4 bases from V and 4 bases from J, leaving 10 bases between. The CDR3 spans 13 residues.

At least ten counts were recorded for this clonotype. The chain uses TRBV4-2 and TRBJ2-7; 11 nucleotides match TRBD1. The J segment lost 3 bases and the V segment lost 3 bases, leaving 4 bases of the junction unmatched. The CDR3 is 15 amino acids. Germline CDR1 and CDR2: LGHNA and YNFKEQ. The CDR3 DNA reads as TGTGCCAGCAGCCAGGGACAGGGGGGAAACTACGAGCAGTACTTC. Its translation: CASSQGQGGNYEQYF.

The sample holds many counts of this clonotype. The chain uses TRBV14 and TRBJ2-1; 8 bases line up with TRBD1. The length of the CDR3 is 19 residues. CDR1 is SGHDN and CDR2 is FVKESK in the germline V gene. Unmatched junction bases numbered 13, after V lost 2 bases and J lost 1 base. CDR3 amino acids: CASSQLTGVGGMSYNEQFF. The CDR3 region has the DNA TGTGCCAGCAGCCAACTGACAGGGGTTGGCGGGATGTCCTACAATGAGCAGTTCTTC.

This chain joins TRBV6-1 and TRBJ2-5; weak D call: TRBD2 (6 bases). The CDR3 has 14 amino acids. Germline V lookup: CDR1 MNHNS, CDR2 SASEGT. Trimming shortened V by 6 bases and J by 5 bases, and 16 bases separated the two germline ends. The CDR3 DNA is TGTGCCAGCAGCCTATTTAGCGGTTTGGAGACCCAGTACTTC. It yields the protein CASSLFSGLETQYF.

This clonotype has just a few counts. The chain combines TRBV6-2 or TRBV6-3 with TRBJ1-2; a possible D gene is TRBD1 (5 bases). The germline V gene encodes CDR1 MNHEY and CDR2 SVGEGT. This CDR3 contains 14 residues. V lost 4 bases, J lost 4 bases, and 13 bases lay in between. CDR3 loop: CASSSQVWAYGYTF. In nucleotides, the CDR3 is TGTGCCAGCAGTTCACAGGTCTGGGCCTATGGCTACACCTTC.

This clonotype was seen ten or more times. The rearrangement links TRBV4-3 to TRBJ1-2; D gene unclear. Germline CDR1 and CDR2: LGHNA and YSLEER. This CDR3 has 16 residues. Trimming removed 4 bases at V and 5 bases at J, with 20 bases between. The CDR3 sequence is CASSPGGGDVRYGYTF. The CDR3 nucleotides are TGCGCCAGCAGCCCCGGAGGCGGCGATGTAAGATATGGCTACACCTTC.

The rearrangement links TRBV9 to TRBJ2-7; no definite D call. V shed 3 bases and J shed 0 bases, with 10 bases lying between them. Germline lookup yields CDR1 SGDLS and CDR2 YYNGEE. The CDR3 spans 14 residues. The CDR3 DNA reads TGTGCCAGCAGCGCCGAGGCATACTCCTACGAGCAGTACTTC. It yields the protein CASSAEAYSYEQYF.

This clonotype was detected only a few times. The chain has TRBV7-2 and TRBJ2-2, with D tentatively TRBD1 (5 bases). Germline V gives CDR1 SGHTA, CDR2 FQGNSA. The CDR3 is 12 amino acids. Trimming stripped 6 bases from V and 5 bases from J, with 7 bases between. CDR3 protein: CASRSGTGELFF. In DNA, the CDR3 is TGTGCCAGCAGATCAGGGACCGGGGAGCTGTTTTTT.

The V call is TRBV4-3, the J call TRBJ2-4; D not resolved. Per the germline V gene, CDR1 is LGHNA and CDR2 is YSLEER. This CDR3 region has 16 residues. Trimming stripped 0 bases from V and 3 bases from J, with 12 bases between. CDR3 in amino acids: CASSQDARVGKNIQYF. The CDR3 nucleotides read TGCGCCAGCAGCCAAGACGCCAGAGTGGGCAAAAACATTCAGTACTTC.

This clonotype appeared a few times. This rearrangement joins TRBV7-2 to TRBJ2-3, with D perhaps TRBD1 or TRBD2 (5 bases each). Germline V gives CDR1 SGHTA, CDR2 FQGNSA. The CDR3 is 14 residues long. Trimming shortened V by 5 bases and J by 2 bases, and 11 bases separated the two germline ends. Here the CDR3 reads CASSMGTYTDTQYF. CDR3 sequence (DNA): TGTGCCAGCAGCATGGGGACCTACACAGATACGCAGTATTTT.

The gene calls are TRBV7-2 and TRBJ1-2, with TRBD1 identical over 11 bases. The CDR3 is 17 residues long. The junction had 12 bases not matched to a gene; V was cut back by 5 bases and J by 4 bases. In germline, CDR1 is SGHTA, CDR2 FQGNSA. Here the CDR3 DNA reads TGTGCCAGCAGCCCAGGACAGGGGGCGAGCTTCGGCTATGGCTACACCTTC. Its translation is CASSPGQGASFGYGYTF.

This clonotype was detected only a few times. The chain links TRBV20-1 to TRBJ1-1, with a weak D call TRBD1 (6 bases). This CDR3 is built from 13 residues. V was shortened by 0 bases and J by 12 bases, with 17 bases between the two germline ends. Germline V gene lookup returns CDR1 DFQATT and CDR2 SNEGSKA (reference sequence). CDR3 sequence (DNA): TGCAGTGCTAGAGAAGGGCCAGGGGCACCCCCTTTCTTT. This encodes CSAREGPGAPPFF.

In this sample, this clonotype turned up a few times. The CDR3 protein is CASSQLAGGLYEQYF. The CDR3 DNA reads as TGCGCCAGCAGCCAGCTAGCGGGGGGTCTCTACGAGCAGTACTTC. The chain recombines TRBV4-3 with TRBJ2-7; 11 bases are a match to TRBD2. The length of the CDR3 is 15 residues. The germline V gene has CDR1 LGHNA and CDR2 YSLEER. J lost 3 bases, V lost 3 bases, and 4 bases had no gene match.

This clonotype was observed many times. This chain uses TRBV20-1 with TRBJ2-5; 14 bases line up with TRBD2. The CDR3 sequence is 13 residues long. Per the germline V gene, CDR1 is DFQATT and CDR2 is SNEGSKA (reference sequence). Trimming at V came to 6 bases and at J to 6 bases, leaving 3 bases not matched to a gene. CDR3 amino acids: CSAGLAGEQTQYF. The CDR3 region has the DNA TGCAGTGCGGGACTAGCGGGGGAGCAGACCCAGTACTTC.

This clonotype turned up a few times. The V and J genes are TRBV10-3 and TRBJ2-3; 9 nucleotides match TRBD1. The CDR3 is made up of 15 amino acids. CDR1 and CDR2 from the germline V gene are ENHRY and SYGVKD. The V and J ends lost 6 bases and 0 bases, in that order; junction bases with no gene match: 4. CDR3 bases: TGTGCCATCAGGAAAGGGACAGGGAGCACAGATACGCAGTATTTT. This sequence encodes CAIRKGTGSTDTQYF.

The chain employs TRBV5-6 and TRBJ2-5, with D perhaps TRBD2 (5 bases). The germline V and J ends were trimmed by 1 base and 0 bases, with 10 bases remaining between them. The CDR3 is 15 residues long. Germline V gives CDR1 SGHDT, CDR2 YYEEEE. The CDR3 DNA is TGTGCCAGCAGCTTGCGAGGGCGGAACCAAGAGACCCAGTACTTC. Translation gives CASSLRGRNQETQYF.

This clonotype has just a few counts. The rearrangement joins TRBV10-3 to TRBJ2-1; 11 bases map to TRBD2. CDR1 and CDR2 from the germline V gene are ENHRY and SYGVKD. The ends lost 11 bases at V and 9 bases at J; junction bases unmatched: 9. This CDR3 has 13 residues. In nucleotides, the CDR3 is TGTGCCGTCTTAGCGGGAGGGTTGGGTGAGCAGTTCTTC. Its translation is CAVLAGGLGEQFF.

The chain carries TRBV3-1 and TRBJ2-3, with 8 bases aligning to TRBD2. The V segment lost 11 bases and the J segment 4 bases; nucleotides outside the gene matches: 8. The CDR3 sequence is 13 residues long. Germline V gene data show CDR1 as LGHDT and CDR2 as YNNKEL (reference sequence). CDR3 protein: CAYGRGGPDTQYF. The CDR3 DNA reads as TGTGCCTATGGACGGGGGGGCCCAGATACGCAGTATTTT.

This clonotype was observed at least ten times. CDR3 residues: CASSTGQRTGELFF. CDR3 nucleotides: TGTGCCAGCAGCACGGGACAGCGCACCGGGGAGCTGTTTTTT. The gene calls are TRBV7-2 and TRBJ2-2, with TRBD1 identical over 7 bases. The germline V gene encodes CDR1 SGHTA and CDR2 FQGNSA. The CDR3 consists of 14 residues. V shed 5 bases, J shed 4 bases, and the junction held 4 bases outside the gene matches.

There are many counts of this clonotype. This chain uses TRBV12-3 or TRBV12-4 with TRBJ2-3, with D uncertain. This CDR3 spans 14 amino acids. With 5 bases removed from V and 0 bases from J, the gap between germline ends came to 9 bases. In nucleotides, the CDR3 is TGTGCCAGCAGTCTAAGACCTAGCACAGATACGCAGTATTTT. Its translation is CASSLRPSTDTQYF.

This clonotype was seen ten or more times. The CDR3: CASSLGSPGGNEQFF. CDR3 nucleotides: TGCGCCAGCAGCTTGGGGAGCCCAGGGGGTAATGAGCAGTTCTTC. The V call is TRBV5-1, the J call TRBJ2-1; 7 positions match TRBD1. Per germline, CDR1 SGHRS and CDR2 YFSETQ. V lost 0 bases and J lost 7; bases outside the gene matches: 7. This CDR3 region has 15 residues.

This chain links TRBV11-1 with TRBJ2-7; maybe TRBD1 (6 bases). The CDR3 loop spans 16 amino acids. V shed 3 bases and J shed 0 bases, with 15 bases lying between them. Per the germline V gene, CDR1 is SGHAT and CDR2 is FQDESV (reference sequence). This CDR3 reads CASSFTRGSSSYEQYF. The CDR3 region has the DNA TGTGCCAGCAGCTTCACCAGGGGTTCGAGCTCCTACGAGCAGTACTTC.

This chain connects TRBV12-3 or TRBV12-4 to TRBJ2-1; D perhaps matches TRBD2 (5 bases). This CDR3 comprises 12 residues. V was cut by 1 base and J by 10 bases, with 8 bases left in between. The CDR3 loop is CASSLVRREQFF. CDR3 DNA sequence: TGTGCCAGCAGTTTAGTTAGGAGGGAGCAGTTCTTC.

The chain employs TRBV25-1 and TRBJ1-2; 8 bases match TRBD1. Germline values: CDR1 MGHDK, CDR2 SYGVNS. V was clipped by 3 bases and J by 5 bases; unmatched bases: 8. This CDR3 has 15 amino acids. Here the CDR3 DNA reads TGTGCCAGCAGTGACCCCGGGACAGGATCATATGGCTACACCTTC. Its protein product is CASSDPGTGSYGYTF.

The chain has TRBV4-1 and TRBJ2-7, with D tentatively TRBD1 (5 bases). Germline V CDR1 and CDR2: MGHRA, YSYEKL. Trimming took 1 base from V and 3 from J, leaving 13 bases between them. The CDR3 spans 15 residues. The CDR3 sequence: CASSQVLNRNYEQYF. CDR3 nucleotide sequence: TGCGCCAGCAGCCAAGTGCTCAACAGGAACTACGAGCAGTACTTC.